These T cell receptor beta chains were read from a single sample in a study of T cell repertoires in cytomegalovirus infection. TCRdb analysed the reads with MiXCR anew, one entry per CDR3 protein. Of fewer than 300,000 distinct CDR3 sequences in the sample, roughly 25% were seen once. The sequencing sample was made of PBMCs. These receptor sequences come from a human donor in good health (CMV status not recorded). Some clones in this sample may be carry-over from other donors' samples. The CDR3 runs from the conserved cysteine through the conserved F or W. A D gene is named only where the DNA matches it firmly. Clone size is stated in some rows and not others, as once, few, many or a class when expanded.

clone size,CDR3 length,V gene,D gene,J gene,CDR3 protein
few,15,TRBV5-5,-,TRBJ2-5,CASSPIGDTKETQYF
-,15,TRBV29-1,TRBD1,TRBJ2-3,CSVEDRRGGADTQYF
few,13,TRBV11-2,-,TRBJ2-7,CASSGGPSYEQYF
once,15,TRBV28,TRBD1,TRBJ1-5,CASSLYRQGVQPQHF
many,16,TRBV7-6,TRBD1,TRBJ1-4,CASSFGTGEANEKLFF
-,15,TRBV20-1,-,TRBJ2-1,CSARSSGNPYNEQFF
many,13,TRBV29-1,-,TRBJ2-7,CSVSNPRGNEQYF
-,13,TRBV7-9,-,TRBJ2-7,CASSLLGFGEQYF
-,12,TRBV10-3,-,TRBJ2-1,CAISESVNEQFF
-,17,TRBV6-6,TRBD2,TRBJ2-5,CASSYSPPGLAGGTQYF
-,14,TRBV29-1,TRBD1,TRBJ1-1,CSVEQDRGNTEAFF
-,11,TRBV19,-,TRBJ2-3,CASSDWDTQYF
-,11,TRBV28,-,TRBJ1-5,CASSSNGPQHF
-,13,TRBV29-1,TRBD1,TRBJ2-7,CSAQTGSFNEQYF
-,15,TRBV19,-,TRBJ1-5,CASISTSFSNQPQHF
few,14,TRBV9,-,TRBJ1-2,CASSVDTSLYGYTF
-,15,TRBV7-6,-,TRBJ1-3,CASKREGTSGNTIYF
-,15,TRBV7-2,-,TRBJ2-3,CASSPMTGYTDTQYF
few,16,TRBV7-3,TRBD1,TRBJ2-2,CASSLTGGANTGELFF
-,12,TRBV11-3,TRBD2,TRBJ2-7,CASSFPGLAGPF
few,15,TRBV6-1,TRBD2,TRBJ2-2,CASKGRVLIPGELFF
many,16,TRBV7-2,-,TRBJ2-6,CASTQPQGSGANVLTF
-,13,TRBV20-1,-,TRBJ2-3,CSASIRGADTQYF
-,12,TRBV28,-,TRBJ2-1,CASSASLAEQFF
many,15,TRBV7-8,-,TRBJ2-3,CASSSQGVTTDTQYF
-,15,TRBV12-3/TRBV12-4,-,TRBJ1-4,CASSFFYLTNEKLFF
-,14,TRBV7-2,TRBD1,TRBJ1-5,CASSSTGEGQPQHF
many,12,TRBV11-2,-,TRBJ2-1,CASSGRGSWQFF
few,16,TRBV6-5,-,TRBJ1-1,CASSYSSGNQNTEAFF
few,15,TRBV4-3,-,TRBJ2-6,CASSRVGTGANVLTF
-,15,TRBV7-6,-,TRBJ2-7,CASSSEGLGFYEQYF
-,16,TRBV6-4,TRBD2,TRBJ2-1,CASSDSTSGGYNEQFF
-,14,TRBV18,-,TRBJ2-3,CASSPSRGTDTQYF
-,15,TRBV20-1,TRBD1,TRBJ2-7,CSARDRDRGLNEQYF
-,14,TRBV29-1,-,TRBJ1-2,CSVENPGTGYGYTF
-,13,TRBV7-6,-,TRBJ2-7,CASSRSTTYEQYF
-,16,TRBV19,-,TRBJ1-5,CASSILTGHRNQPQHF
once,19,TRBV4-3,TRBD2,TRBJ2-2,CASSQAVISGSPNTGELFF
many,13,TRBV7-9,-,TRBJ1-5,CASSLFADQPQHF
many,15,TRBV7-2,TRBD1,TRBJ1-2,CASSPRTGENYGYTF
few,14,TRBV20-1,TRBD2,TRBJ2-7,CSASSGTRAYEQYF
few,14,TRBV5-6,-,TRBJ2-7,CASNSAGSYYEQYF
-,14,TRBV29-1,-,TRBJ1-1,CSVAVGSWYTEAFF
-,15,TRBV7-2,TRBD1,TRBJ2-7,CASSFPGTGAYEQYF
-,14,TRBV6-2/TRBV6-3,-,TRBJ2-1,CASSHPRAGNEQFF
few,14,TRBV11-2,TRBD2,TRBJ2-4,CASIGGADKNIQYF
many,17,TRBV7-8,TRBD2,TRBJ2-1,CASSSDVRGELRDEQFF
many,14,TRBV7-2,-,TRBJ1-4,CASSLAGLNEKLFF
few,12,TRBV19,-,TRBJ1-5,CASSEREGLRHF
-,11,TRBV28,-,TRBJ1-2,CASSYLYGYTF